This section outlines one T cell receptor (beta chain) sequence together with its context. No antigen is known for it. Using immunoSEQ multiplex PCR, the repertoire was profiled, and TCRdb retains in-frame clones only, with some absent. The repertoire holds 70,000 to 90,000 clones, with 65% to 90% as singletons. These data belong to a study of a mutant IDH1 vaccine in newly diagnosed glioma. Study in general: Initiation of the vaccine course occurred 4-6 weeks after radiotherapy alone, or alongside temozolomide cycles.

This sample's time point: week 23, last vaccination. A single vaccine dose contained 300 ug of mutant IDH1 20-mer peptide, and topical imiquimod was used with it. This CDR3 spans 15 amino acids. From germline, CDR1 is SGDLS and CDR2 YYNGEE. The V end was cut by 0 bases, the J end by 9 bases, with 16 bases between. The chain recombines TRBV9 with TRBJ2-1; a possible D gene is TRBD2 (5 bases). The source material was PBMCs, sampled from a glioma patient whose treatment included an IDH1 peptide vaccine. This TCR was sampled from a man between 25 and 39 years old with glioma. Some clones in this sample may be carry-over from other donors' samples. In DNA, the CDR3 is TGTGCCAGCAGCGTAGTTGGCATGCTAGCTAGTGAGCAGTTCTTC. It codes for CASSVVGMLASEQFF.